This TCR beta chain is from a study of blood T cells in healthy people across ages. Primed by a sample-barcoded 5' primer and a J-beta primer mix, a second PCR proceeded for 7 to 11 cycles. TCRdb independently ran MiXCR on the 5' RACE reads; one entry per CDR3 protein. The table has 1,500,000 or so distinct CDR3 sequences, approximately 42% seen once. The CDR3 runs 15 residues. CDR1 and CDR2 from the germline V gene are DFQATT and SNEGSKA (reference sequence). Deletions cut 4 bases from V and 1 base from J, with 15 bases between. The sample was blood. This chain uses TRBV20-1 with TRBJ2-3; D may be TRBD2 (7 bases). This TCR came from a young woman in good health. In DNA form, the CDR3 reads TGCAGTGCTATTAGGGGGGGCGATCGCACAGATACGCAGTATTTT. Protein product: CSAIRGGDRTDTQYF.